This entry is about one TCR beta chain. This sample is part of a study of beta chain features in type 1 diabetes. The CDR3 extends over 13 amino acids. CDR1 SGHRS and CDR2 YFSETQ come from the germline V gene. The ends were cut back, 0 bases at V and 7 bases at J, with 7 bases in the middle. TCRB transcripts that were expressed got sequenced, as all of the isolated RNA had been reverse transcribed. TCRdb's table, derived via immunoSEQ multiplex PCR, lists solely in-frame clones and lacks some. This table holds more than 350,000 clones, approximately 10% found once. The chain recombines TRBV5-1 with TRBJ1-4; D call uncertain. The sample taken for sequencing was naive CD4+ T cells from blood. The sequence was obtained from a woman aged 18-30 years in good health. In DNA, the CDR3 is TGCGCCAGCAGCTTGGCTAATGGTGAAAAACTGTTTTTT. It codes for CASSLANGEKLFF.